This T cell receptor (beta chain) is from a study of OX40 agonist ivuxolimab in advanced cancers. Germline CDR1 SGHTA, CDR2 FQGNSA. The V and J ends lost 5 bases and 5 bases, in that order; junction bases with no gene match: 11. CDR3 size: 16 residues. Using immunoSEQ multiplex PCR, the repertoire was profiled, and TCRdb retains in-frame clones only, with some absent. The table shows 50,000 to 75,000 clones, with around 87% occurring only once. The TCR comes from an adult with an advanced solid tumor such as melanoma, head and neck, liver or kidney cancer. The genes are TRBV7-2 and TRBJ2-7; 11 nucleotides align to TRBD1. This material consisted of CD4+ or CD8+ T cells sorted from blood, taken in a trial of the OX40 agonist ivuxolimab. The CDR3 spells CASSPYGQGARNEQYF. The CDR3 DNA follows: TGTGCCAGCAGCCCTTACGGACAGGGGGCACGGAACGAGCAGTACTTC.